Listed below are T cell receptor beta chains from one sample, sequenced in a study of T cell responses to AZD1222 COVID-19 vaccine. Measured with immunoSEQ multiplex PCR; TCRdb has only the in-frame clones, and not every one. The data show around 80,000 clones, under 90% seen once. The specimen comprised peripheral blood, sampled 28 days after the second AZD1222 dose. The receptors stem from an adult who received the AZD1222 COVID-19 vaccine. Both conserved end residues are part of each CDR3. Clone size is not always given. Where it is, it says once, few, many or a class for expanded clones.

clone size: medium-sized
V gene: TRBV27
CDR3 protein: CASSPTGTGFLSLFF

clone size: few
V gene: TRBV12-3/TRBV12-4
CDR3 protein: CASKTGSSYEQYF

clone size: .
V gene: TRBV11-1
CDR3 protein: CASRPSENTEAFF

clone size: .
V gene: TRBV7-9
CDR3 protein: CASSFLQGSEKLFF

clone size: .
V gene: TRBV24-1
CDR3 protein: CATSDPGTGYEQYF

clone size: .
V gene: TRBV30
CDR3 protein: CAWSVREQLNTEAFF

clone size: .
V gene: TRBV19
CDR3 protein: CASSYRDGNTEAFF

clone size: .
V gene: TRBV19
CDR3 protein: CATARGGANYGYTF

clone size: .
V gene: TRBV5-4
CDR3 protein: CASSLGISGSFVSEQFF

clone size: .
V gene: TRBV7-8
CDR3 protein: CASSLVGGGFGNTIYF

clone size: .
V gene: TRBV9
CDR3 protein: CASSVEGQSNQPQHF

clone size: .
V gene: TRBV7-2
CDR3 protein: CASSLKLGGGHTEAFF

clone size: .
V gene: TRBV5-4
CDR3 protein: CASNSQDTEAFF

clone size: once
V gene: TRBV30
CDR3 protein: CAYADSSTNEKLFF

clone size: .
V gene: TRBV2
CDR3 protein: CASSDSGKKREITDTQYF

clone size: .
V gene: TRBV29-1
CDR3 protein: CSVEVSGQGRDEQFF

clone size: .
V gene: TRBV5-1
CDR3 protein: CASSSSGRNTGELFF

clone size: .
V gene: TRBV12-3/TRBV12-4
CDR3 protein: CASSSGRAGEQFF

clone size: .
V gene: TRBV11-3
CDR3 protein: CASSQQGYGNTIYF

clone size: .
V gene: TRBV18
CDR3 protein: CASSQGTAGNTIYF

clone size: .
V gene: TRBV28
CDR3 protein: CASSPLRDRGYEQYF

clone size: .
V gene: TRBV19
CDR3 protein: CASIPHRDKYNYGYTF

clone size: .
V gene: TRBV4-3
CDR3 protein: CASSRTGGNSPLHF

clone size: .
V gene: TRBV18
CDR3 protein: CASSREGTVGIDEQFF

clone size: .
V gene: TRBV5-4
CDR3 protein: CASSLGAVNTEAFF

clone size: .
V gene: TRBV7-3
CDR3 protein: CASSSNGGHNTEAFF

clone size: .
V gene: TRBV27
CDR3 protein: CASRHRENQPQHF

clone size: .
V gene: TRBV7-8
CDR3 protein: CASSPWTGRKQETQYF

clone size: once
V gene: TRBV18
CDR3 protein: CASSPGSVRSNTEAFF

clone size: .
V gene: TRBV28
CDR3 protein: CASTLGGYEQYF

clone size: .
V gene: TRBV6-6
CDR3 protein: CASSYSTNTEAFF

clone size: .
V gene: TRBV10-3
CDR3 protein: CAISERTGVGYTF

clone size: once
V gene: TRBV9
CDR3 protein: CASSVATWETQYF

clone size: .
V gene: TRBV19
CDR3 protein: CASSFTQGRGNSPLHF

clone size: .
V gene: TRBV7-2
CDR3 protein: CASSPNGVPNEKLFF

clone size: .
V gene: TRBV9
CDR3 protein: CASSVGEDQPQHF

clone size: .
V gene: TRBV6-5
CDR3 protein: CASSPMAGREAFF

clone size: once
V gene: TRBV6-5
CDR3 protein: CASSLAAGTGNTIYF